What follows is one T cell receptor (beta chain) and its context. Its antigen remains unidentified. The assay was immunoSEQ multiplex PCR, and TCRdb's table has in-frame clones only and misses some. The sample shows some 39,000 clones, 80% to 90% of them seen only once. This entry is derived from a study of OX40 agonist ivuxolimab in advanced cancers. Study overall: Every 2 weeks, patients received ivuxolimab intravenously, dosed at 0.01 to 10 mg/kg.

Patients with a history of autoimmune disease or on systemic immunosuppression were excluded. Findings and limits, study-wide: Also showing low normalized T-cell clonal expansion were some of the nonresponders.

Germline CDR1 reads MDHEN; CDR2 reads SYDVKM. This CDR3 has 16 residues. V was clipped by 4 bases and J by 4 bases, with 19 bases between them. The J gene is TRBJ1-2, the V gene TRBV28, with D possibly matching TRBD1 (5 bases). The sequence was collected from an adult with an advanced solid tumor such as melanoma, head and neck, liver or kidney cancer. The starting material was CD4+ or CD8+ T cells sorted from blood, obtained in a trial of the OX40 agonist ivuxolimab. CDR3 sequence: CASSSRRQGVSYGYTF. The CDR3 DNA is TGTGCCAGCAGTTCTCGCAGGCAGGGAGTATCCTATGGCTACACCTTC.